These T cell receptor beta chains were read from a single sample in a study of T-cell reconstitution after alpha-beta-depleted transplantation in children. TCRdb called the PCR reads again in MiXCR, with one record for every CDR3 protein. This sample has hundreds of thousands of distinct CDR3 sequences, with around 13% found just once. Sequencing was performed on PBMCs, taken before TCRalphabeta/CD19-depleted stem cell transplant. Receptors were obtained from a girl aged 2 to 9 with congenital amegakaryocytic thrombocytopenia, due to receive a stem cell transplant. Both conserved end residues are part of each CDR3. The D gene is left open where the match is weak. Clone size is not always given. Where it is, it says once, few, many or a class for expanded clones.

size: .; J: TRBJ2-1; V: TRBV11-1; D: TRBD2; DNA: TGTGCCAGCAGCTTAGTAAGACTAGCGATCAACCGTGGATACAATGAGCAGTTCTTC; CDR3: CASSLVRLAINRGYNEQFF
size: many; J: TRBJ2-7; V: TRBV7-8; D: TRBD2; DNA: TGTGCCAGCAGCTTTAGTGGCGGGAGGAGCTCCTACGAGCAGTACTTC; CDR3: CASSFSGGRSSYEQYF
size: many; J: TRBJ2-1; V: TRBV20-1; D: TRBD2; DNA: TGCAGTGCCCCGGGACTAGCTTCCGATGAGCAGTTCTTC; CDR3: CSAPGLASDEQFF
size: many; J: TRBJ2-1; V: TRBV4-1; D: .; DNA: TGCGCCAGCAGCCAAGTCGTGAGGGTCTCCTACAATGAGCAGTTCTTC; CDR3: CASSQVVRVSYNEQFF
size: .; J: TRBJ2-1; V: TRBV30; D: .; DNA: TGTGCCTGGAATGTGGGAGGAAATGAGCAGTTCTTC; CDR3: CAWNVGGNEQFF
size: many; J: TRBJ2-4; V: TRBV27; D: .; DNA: TGTGCCAGCAGTTTATTTCCAGCCAAAAACATTCAGTACTTC; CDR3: CASSLFPAKNIQYF
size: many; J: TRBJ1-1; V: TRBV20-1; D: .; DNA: TGCAGTGTCTCCGCTTGGGACACTGAAGCTTTCTTT; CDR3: CSVSAWDTEAFF
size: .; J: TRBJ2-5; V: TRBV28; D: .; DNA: TGTTGTACGGGGGACAGTAAGTCACAAGAGACCCAGTACTTC; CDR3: CCTGDSKSQETQYF
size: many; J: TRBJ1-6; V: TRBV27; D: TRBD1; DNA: TGTGCCAGCAGGGACAGGAATTCACCCCTCCACTTT; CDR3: CASRDRNSPLHF
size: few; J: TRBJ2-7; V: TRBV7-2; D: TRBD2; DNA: TGTGCCAGCAGCTTATCCCCCGGGACTAGCGTGTCCGTCGAGCAGTACTTC; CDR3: CASSLSPGTSVSVEQYF